Below, 15 T cell receptor beta chains from the same sample are listed, as sequenced in a study of vaccination and CD4 T cells after COVID-19. Treatment given: roughly ten-day PBMC culture with coronavirus spike peptide pools or control peptides (ViraFEST assay). Cultured CD4+ T-cell DNA underwent Oncomine TCR Beta short-read sequencing. TCRdb re-derived calls from the PCR reads in MiXCR, one entry per CDR3 protein. The sample gives about 15,000 distinct CDR3 sequences, 50% to 75% of which show up once; 15% to 20% is in the top ten. What these receptors recognize is not known. Source material: CD4+ T cells from blood, cultured in vitro. These receptors came from a human donor who had recovered from COVID-19.

J is TRBJ2-3 and V is TRBV7-6; D unclear. The CDR3 runs to 14 residues. V lost 1 base, J lost 1 base, and 6 bases lay in between. Germline CDR1 SGHVS, CDR2 FNYEAQ. Written as DNA, the CDR3 is TGTGCCAGCAGCTTAGTAGCTGGCACAGATACGCAGTATTTT. It is translated as CASSLVAGTDTQYF.

V usage is TRBV20-1 and J usage is TRBJ1-6; D gene uncertain. The CDR3 consists of 12 residues. V lost 0 bases to trimming and J lost 11 bases, with 8 bases between them. Per germline, CDR1 DFQATT and CDR2 SNEGSKA (reference sequence). The CDR3 DNA reads TGCAGTGCTAGAGACGAAAGTACACCCCTCCACTTT. This gives the protein CSARDESTPLHF.

This clonotype was seen just once. This chain uses TRBV7-2 with TRBJ2-3; D is possibly TRBD2 (6 bases). V was pared by 3 bases and J by 4 bases, with 8 bases between. Germline V gene sequence: CDR1 SGHTA, CDR2 FQGNSA. The CDR3 contains 13 residues. The CDR3, as DNA: TGTGCCAGCAGCTTGTCGGGGGCAGATACGCAGTATTTT. It encodes CASSLSGADTQYF.

This clonotype was observed once. This chain links TRBV7-2 with TRBJ2-7, with D uncertain. This CDR3 spans 17 amino acids. Germline-derived CDR1 and CDR2 are SGHTA and FQGNSA. Trimming left V 1 base short and J 1 base short, with 17 bases between. CDR3 DNA sequence: TGTGCCAGCAGCTTAGTCTCCGGTGCCTCCCTATCCTACGAGCAGTACTTC. This codes for CASSLVSGASLSYEQYF.

The V gene is TRBV2, the J gene TRBJ1-2, with D uncertain. The CDR3 is made up of 14 amino acids. With 7 bases removed from V and 2 bases from J, the gap between germline ends came to 14 bases. CDR1 and CDR2 (germline): SNHLY, FYNNEI. This CDR3 is CASNFRGINYGYTF. The CDR3 DNA sequence: TGTGCCAGCAATTTTCGAGGGATCAACTATGGCTACACCTTC.

The rearrangement joins TRBV28 to TRBJ1-1; D uncertain. V lost 2 bases, J lost 4 bases, and 14 bases lay in between. The CDR3 extends over 15 amino acids. In germline, CDR1 is MDHEN, CDR2 SYDVKM. This CDR3 reads CASSLSPGVGTEAFF. The DNA for the CDR3 is TGTGCCAGCAGTTTAAGCCCGGGCGTCGGCACTGAAGCTTTCTTT.

This clonotype was counted only a few times. The CDR3 here is CSARVPPGRGYYNSPLHF. CDR3 coding DNA: TGCAGTGCTAGAGTCCCCCCCGGCAGGGGCTACTATAATTCACCCCTCCACTTT. The chain couples TRBV20-1 to TRBJ1-6, with D tentatively TRBD1 (6 bases). Deletions cut 1 base from V and 3 bases from J, with 19 bases between. The V gene's germline CDR1 is DFQATT and CDR2 SNEGSKA (reference sequence). This CDR3 comprises 18 residues.

The table lists this clonotype with a few counts. The chain couples TRBV2 to TRBJ1-2; maybe TRBD1 (5 bases). Germline CDR1 and CDR2: SNHLY and FYNNEI. CDR3 size: 15 residues. V was shortened by 4 bases and J by 2 bases, with 14 bases between the two germline ends. CDR3 sequence reads: CASSGERQQNYGYTF. The CDR3 DNA reads as TGTGCCAGCAGTGGGGAGAGACAGCAAAACTATGGCTACACCTTC.

The chain is built from TRBV30 and TRBJ1-2, with D possibly matching TRBD1 (5 bases). Trimming cost V 1 base and J 0 bases, with 9 bases left between them. Germline V gives CDR1 GTSNPN, CDR2 SVGIG (reference sequence). This CDR3 has 14 residues. CDR3 bases: TGTGCCTGGAGTGGAAGACAGCCTAACTATGGCTACACCTTC. It translates to CAWSGRQPNYGYTF.

The genes are TRBV10-1 and TRBJ1-1, with unresolved D. The CDR3 sequence is 14 residues long. Deletions cut 7 bases from V and 4 bases from J, with 16 bases between. Germline V CDR1 and CDR2: WNHNN, SYGVQD (reference sequence). The CDR3: CASMEVVKCTEAFF. Written as DNA, the CDR3 is TGCGCCAGCATGGAGGTCGTGAAGTGCACTGAAGCTTTCTTT.

This clonotype has only a few counts. The rearrangement links TRBV24-1 to TRBJ2-5; D uncertain. Germline CDR1 and CDR2: KGHDR and SFDVKD. V was clipped by 0 bases and J by 5 bases, with 6 bases between them. This CDR3 region has 13 residues. CDR3: CATSDLRKETQYF. CDR3 in DNA: TGTGCCACCAGTGATTTGAGAAAGGAGACCCAGTACTTC.

The chain recombines TRBV7-9 with TRBJ1-1; D might be TRBD1 (5 bases). The CDR3 contains 13 residues. Trimming took off 1 base at V and 7 bases at J, with 10 bases between the two ends. In germline, CDR1 is SEHNR, CDR2 FQNEAQ (reference sequence). DNA of the CDR3: TGTGCCAGCAGCTTAGGAGGGGCTGGTGAAGCTTTCTTT. Translated, it gives CASSLGGAGEAFF.

This clonotype was found a few times. This chain connects TRBV2 to TRBJ2-1; 8 positions match TRBD2. Germline V gives CDR1 SNHLY, CDR2 FYNNEI. The CDR3 extends over 14 amino acids. The ends lost 4 bases at V and 11 bases at J; junction bases unmatched: 10. The CDR3 nucleotides are TGTGCCAGCAGTGTAGCGAGCGGGGGCGCCCAGCAGTTCTTC. Its protein is CASSVASGGAQQFF.

This clonotype was observed a handful of times. The V call is TRBV10-3, the J call TRBJ1-3; D not certain. Germline CDR1 reads ENHRY; CDR2 reads SYGVKD. CDR3 length: 14 residues. Trimming removed 3 bases at V and 0 bases at J, with 6 bases between. The chain's CDR3 is CAISDGSSGNTIYF. CDR3 bases: TGTGCCATCAGTGACGGGAGCTCTGGAAACACCATATATTTT.

The sample holds one count of this clonotype. The genes are TRBV10-3 and TRBJ1-6; TRBD1 aligns across 9 bases. The junction had 5 bases not matched to a gene; V was cut back by 6 bases and J by 8 bases. Germline CDR1 ENHRY, CDR2 SYGVKD. The CDR3 is made up of 14 amino acids. The CDR3 coding sequence is TGTGCCATCAGAGACAGGGGGTCCGATTCACCCCTCCACTTT. Translation gives CAIRDRGSDSPLHF.